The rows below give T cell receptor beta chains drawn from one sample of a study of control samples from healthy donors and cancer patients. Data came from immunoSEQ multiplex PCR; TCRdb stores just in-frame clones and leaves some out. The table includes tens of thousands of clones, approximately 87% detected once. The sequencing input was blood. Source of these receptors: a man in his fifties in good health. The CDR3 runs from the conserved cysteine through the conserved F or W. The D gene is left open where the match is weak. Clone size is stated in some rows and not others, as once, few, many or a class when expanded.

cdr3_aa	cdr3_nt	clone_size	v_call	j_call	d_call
CASSPPDLPGGELFF	TGTGCCAGCAGCCCTCCGGACTTACCGGGCGGGGAGCTGTTTTTT	.	TRBV3-1/TRBV3-2	TRBJ2-2	.
CASSFLAGATYNEQFF	TGTGCCAGCAGCTTCTTAGCGGGGGCCACCTACAATGAGCAGTTCTTC	.	TRBV7-3	TRBJ2-1	TRBD2
CASRSTSGGKFSGELFF	TGTGCCAGCAGATCGACTAGCGGGGGGAAATTTAGCGGGGAGCTGTTTTTT	.	TRBV25-1	TRBJ2-2	TRBD2
CASSYYPPLHF	TGTGCCAGCAGCTATTATCCACCCCTCCACTTT	.	TRBV28	TRBJ1-6	.
CASSFVSRDEKLFF	TGTGCCAGCAGCTTCGTCTCGCGCGATGAAAAACTGTTTTTT	.	TRBV11-1	TRBJ1-4	.
CASSYMAGSQETQYF	TGTGCCAGCAGTTATATGGCAGGGTCGCAAGAGACCCAGTACTTC	.	TRBV6-5	TRBJ2-5	.
CSVNGRGATNEKLFF	TGCAGCGTTAACGGAAGAGGAGCAACTAATGAAAAACTGTTTTTT	.	TRBV29-1	TRBJ1-4	.
CASSSRTGRNEQFF	TGTGCCAGCAGCTCCAGGACAGGGCGCAATGAGCAGTTCTTC	.	TRBV13	TRBJ2-1	TRBD1
CATGWTGGDTQYF	TGTGCCACCGGCTGGACAGGGGGGGATACGCAGTATTTT	.	TRBV24-1	TRBJ2-3	TRBD1
CASSSTSGRTYNEQFF	TGTGCCAGCAGTTCTACTAGCGGGAGGACCTACAATGAGCAGTTCTTC	.	TRBV27	TRBJ2-1	TRBD2
CASSQDVQVTPYEQYF	TGCGCCAGCAGCCAAGATGTGCAGGTGACCCCCTACGAGCAGTACTTC	few	TRBV4-3	TRBJ2-7	.
CASSFRGSGNTIYF	TGTGCCAGCAGTTTCAGGGGCTCTGGAAACACCATATATTTT	.	TRBV6-5	TRBJ1-3	.
CASSYGNYGYTF	TGTGCCAGCAGCTACGGGAACTATGGCTACACCTTC	.	TRBV11-3	TRBJ1-2	.
CASSPAEGLLTDTQYF	TGTGCCAGCAGCCCTGCCGAGGGACTGCTGACAGATACGCAGTATTTT	.	TRBV7-8	TRBJ2-3	.
CASSGQGYEQYF	TGTGCCAGCAGCGGGCAGGGTTACGAGCAGTACTTC	.	TRBV9	TRBJ2-7	.
CAWSGFTNSYGYTF	TGTGCCTGGAGTGGGTTTACAAACAGCTATGGCTACACCTTC	.	TRBV30	TRBJ1-2	.
CASSPFRTDSGNTIYF	TGTGCCAGTAGCCCATTCCGGACAGACTCTGGAAACACCATATATTTT	.	TRBV19	TRBJ1-3	.
CASSRSGDPFPYNEQFF	TGTGCCAGCAGCCGTAGCGGGGATCCATTTCCTTACAATGAGCAGTTCTTC	.	TRBV3-1/TRBV3-2	TRBJ2-1	TRBD2
CASSHRDESGYTF	TGTGCCAGCAGCCATCGGGATGAGTCTGGCTACACCTTC	.	TRBV5-4	TRBJ1-2	.
CASSDRGFGNTIYF	TGTGCCAGCAGTGACAGGGGATTTGGAAACACCATATATTTT	once	TRBV2	TRBJ1-3	.
CASSQEWGTDTQYF	TGTGCCAGCAGCCAAGAGTGGGGCACAGATACGCAGTATTTT	.	TRBV3-1/TRBV3-2	TRBJ2-3	.
CASSLEETQYF	TGTGCCAGCAGTTTAGAGGAGACCCAGTACTTC	.	TRBV28	TRBJ2-5	.
CASSQVRGLAADTQYF	TGCGCCAGCAGCCAAGTTAGAGGACTAGCGGCAGATACGCAGTATTTT	.	TRBV4-3	TRBJ2-3	TRBD2
CASSFAQGNEGYTF	TGTGCCAGCAGTTTCGCACAGGGAAACGAAGGCTACACCTTC	.	TRBV27	TRBJ1-2	.
CASTTSGTYNEQFF	TGTGCCAGTACGACTAGCGGGACCTACAATGAGCAGTTCTTC	.	TRBV19	TRBJ2-1	TRBD2
CASRADRPSNEKLFF	TGTGCCAGCAGGGCCGACAGACCGAGTAATGAAAAACTGTTTTTT	once	TRBV2	TRBJ1-4	.
CASSSPRDFSNEQFF	TGTGCCAGCAGCTCCCCCCGGGACTTTTCCAATGAGCAGTTCTTC	.	TRBV5-4	TRBJ2-1	.
CASSSSYEQYF	TGTGCCAGCAGCTCCTCCTACGAGCAGTACTTC	.	TRBV11-2	TRBJ2-7	.
CASSYPLSEAFF	TGTGCCAGCAGTTACCCTTTATCTGAAGCTTTCTTT	.	TRBV6-2/TRBV6-3	TRBJ1-1	.
CASSFRGRGTEAFF	TGTGCCAGCAGTTTCAGGGGTAGGGGGACTGAAGCTTTCTTT	.	TRBV6-2/TRBV6-3	TRBJ1-1	.
CASRVGYSNQPQHF	TGTGCCAGCCGAGTTGGGTATAGCAATCAGCCCCAGCATTTT	few	TRBV2	TRBJ1-5	.
CASSLGGLTDTQYF	TGTGCCAGCAGCTTAGGAGGGCTCACAGATACGCAGTATTTT	.	TRBV11-3	TRBJ2-3	.
CASSPRLIAKNIQYF	TGTGCCAGCAGCCCGCGTTTAATAGCCAAAAACATTCAGTACTTC	.	TRBV7-2	TRBJ2-4	.
CASSQSDSIGSPLHF	TGCGCCAGCAGCCAATCTGACAGTATAGGTTCACCCCTCCACTTT	.	TRBV4-3	TRBJ1-6	.
CAWSGAGYGDNEQFF	TGTGCCTGGAGTGGCGCAGGTTATGGGGACAATGAGCAGTTCTTC	.	TRBV30	TRBJ2-1	.
CASSLFAGSGEQYF	TGTGCCAGCAGTTTATTTGCGGGATCGGGGGAGCAGTACTTC	few	TRBV28	TRBJ2-7	.
CSVLAGHINEQFF	TGCAGCGTATTAGCGGGGCACATCAATGAGCAGTTCTTC	.	TRBV29-1	TRBJ2-1	TRBD2
CASSAGDPNTEAFF	TGTGCCAGCAGCGCCGGGGACCCGAACACTGAAGCTTTCTTT	.	TRBV9	TRBJ1-1	.
CASRLATSYNEQFF	TGTGCCAGCAGACTAGCGACGTCCTACAATGAGCAGTTCTTC	.	TRBV6-6	TRBJ2-1	TRBD2
CASARVAGLDTEAFF	TGTGCCAGCGCGAGGGTGGCAGGCCTGGACACTGAAGCTTTCTTT	.	TRBV18	TRBJ1-1	.
CASSEGGKLFF	TGCGCCAGCAGCGAGGGTGGGAAACTGTTTTTT	once	TRBV5-1	TRBJ1-4	.
CASSPGDTIYF	TGTGCCAGCAGCCCCGGGGACACCATATATTTT	.	TRBV2	TRBJ1-3	.
CASSRTSYNSPLHF	TGTGCCAGCAGCCGTACGTCCTATAATTCACCCCTCCACTTT	.	TRBV6-2/TRBV6-3	TRBJ1-6	.
CASSGYPGEELEKLFF	TGTGCCAGCAGTGGTTATCCAGGGGAGGAGCTCGAAAAACTGTTTTTT	.	TRBV25-1	TRBJ1-4	.
CASSLGPLGGQGSEAFF	TGTGCCAGCAGCTTAGGGCCCCTCGGGGGGCAAGGGTCTGAAGCTTTCTTT	once	TRBV7-2	TRBJ1-1	.
CASSLWGGTGELFF	TGTGCCAGCAGCCTCTGGGGGGGTACCGGGGAGCTGTTTTTT	.	TRBV14	TRBJ2-2	TRBD2
CASSQDRTGYQPQHF	TGCGCCAGCAGCCAAGATAGGACAGGGTATCAGCCCCAGCATTTT	once	TRBV4-3	TRBJ1-5	TRBD1
CSAREDFGYTF	TGCAGTGCTAGAGAGGACTTTGGCTACACCTTC	.	TRBV20-1	TRBJ1-2	.
CSVAPRTGDTDTQYF	TGCAGCGTGGCCCCTCGGACAGGGGACACAGATACGCAGTATTTT	.	TRBV29-1	TRBJ2-3	TRBD1
CATSDRYARVKNTGELFF	TGTGCCACCAGTGATCGTTATGCGCGGGTGAAGAACACCGGGGAGCTGTTTTTT	.	TRBV24-1	TRBJ2-2	.